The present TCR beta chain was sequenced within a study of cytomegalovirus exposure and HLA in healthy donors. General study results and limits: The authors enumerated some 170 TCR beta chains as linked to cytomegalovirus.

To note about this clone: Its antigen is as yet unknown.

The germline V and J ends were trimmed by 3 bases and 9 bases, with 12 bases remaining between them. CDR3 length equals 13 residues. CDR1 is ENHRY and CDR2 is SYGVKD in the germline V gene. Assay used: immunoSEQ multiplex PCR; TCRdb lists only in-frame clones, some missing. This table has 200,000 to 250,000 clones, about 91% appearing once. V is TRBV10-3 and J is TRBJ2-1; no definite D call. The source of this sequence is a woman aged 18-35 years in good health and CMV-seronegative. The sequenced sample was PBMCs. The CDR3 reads CAISDGVELEQFF. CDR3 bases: TGTGCCATCAGTGACGGAGTAGAACTTGAGCAGTTCTTC.